Included here is one TCR beta chain sequence, with context. This entry comes from a study of control samples from healthy donors and cancer patients. Germline assignment: CDR1 SGHRS and CDR2 YFSETQ. Trimming removed 0 bases at V and 0 bases at J, with 13 bases between. The CDR3 totals 17 residues. Produced via immunoSEQ multiplex PCR; TCRdb's table is partial and in-frame only. The data show 100,000 to 150,000 clones, 87% seen once. The specimen was blood. The rearrangement uses TRBV5-1 and TRBJ1-3; D not resolved. The receptor was isolated from a middle-aged man in good health. CDR3 loop: CASSLEVVRDSGNTIYF. CDR3 DNA sequence: TGCGCCAGCAGCTTGGAGGTTGTTCGGGACTCTGGAAACACCATATATTTT.